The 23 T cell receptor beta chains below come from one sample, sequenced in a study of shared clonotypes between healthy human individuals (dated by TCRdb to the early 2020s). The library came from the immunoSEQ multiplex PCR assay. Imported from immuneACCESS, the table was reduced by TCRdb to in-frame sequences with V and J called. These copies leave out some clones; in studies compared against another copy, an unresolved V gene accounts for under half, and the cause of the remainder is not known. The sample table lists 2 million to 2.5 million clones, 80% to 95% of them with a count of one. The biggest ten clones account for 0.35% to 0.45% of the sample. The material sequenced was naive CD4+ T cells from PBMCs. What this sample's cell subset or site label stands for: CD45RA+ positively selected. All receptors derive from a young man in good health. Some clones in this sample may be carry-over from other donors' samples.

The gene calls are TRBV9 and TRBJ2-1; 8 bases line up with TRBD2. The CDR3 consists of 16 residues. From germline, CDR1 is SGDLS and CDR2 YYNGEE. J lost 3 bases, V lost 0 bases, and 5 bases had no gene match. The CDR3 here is CASSVGGTRFYNEQFF. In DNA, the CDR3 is TGTGCCAGCAGCGTAGGTGGGACTAGATTCTACAATGAGCAGTTCTTC.

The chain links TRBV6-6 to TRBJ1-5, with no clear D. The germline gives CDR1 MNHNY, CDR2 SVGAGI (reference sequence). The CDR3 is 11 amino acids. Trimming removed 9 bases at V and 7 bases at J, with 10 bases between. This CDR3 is CASRGRQPQHF. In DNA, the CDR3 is TGTGCCAGTCGGGGTCGGCAGCCCCAGCATTTT.

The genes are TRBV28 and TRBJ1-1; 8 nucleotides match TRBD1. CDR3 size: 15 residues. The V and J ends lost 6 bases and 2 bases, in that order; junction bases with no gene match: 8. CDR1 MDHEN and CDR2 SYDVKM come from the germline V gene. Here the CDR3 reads CASRAGGSINTEAFF. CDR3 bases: TGTGCCAGCAGGGCAGGGGGCTCGATTAACACTGAAGCTTTCTTT.

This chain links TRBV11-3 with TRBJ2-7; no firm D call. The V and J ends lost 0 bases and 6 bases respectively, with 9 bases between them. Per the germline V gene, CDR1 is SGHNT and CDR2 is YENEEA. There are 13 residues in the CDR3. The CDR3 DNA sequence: TGTGCCAGCAGCTTAGAGAGCAGCTCCGAGCAGTACTTC. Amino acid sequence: CASSLESSSEQYF.

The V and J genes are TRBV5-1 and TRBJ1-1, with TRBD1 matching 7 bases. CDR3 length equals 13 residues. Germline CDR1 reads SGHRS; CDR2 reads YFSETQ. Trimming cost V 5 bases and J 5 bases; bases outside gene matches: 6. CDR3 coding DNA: TGCGCCAGCAGAGAGGGGGCGCCGACTGAAGCTTTCTTT. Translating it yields CASREGAPTEAFF.

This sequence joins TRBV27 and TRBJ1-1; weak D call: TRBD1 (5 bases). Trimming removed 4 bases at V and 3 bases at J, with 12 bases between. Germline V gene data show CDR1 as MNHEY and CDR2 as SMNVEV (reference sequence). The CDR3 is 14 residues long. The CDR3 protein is CASSSQGVYTEAFF. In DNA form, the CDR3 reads TGTGCCAGCAGTTCTCAGGGTGTGTACACTGAAGCTTTCTTT.

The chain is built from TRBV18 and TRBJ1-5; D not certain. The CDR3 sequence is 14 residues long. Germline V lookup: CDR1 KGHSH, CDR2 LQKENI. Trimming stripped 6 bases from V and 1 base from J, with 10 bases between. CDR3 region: CASSPAPSNQPQHF. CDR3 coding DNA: TGTGCCAGCTCCCCCGCCCCAAGCAATCAGCCCCAGCATTTT.

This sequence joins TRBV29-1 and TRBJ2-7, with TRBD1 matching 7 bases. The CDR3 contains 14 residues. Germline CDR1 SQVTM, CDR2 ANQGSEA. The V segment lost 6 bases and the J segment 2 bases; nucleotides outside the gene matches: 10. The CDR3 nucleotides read TGCAGCGTGGGCAACAGGGGAATCCCCTACGAGCAGTACTTC. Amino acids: CSVGNRGIPYEQYF.

The CDR3 here is CATSSNRATEAFF. Here the CDR3 DNA reads TGTGCCACCAGCAGTAACAGGGCCACTGAAGCTTTCTTT. The chain carries TRBV15 and TRBJ1-1, with a possible D match to TRBD1 (6 bases). The CDR3 has 13 residues. V dropped 3 bases and J dropped 4 bases, with 9 bases sitting between them. CDR1 and CDR2 (germline): LNHNV, YYDKDF (reference sequence).

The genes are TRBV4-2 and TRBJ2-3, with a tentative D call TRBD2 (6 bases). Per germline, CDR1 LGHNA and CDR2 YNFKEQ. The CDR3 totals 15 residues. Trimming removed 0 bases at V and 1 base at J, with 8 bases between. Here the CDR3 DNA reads TGTGCCAGCAGCCAAGATCCGGGGGGCACAGATACGCAGTATTTT. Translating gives CASSQDPGGTDTQYF.

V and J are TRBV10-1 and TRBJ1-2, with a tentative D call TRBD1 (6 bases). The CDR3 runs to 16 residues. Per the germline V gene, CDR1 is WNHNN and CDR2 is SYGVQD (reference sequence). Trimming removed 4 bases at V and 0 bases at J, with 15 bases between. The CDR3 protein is CASSGQGITTNYGYTF. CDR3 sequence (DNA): TGCGCCAGCAGTGGCCAGGGGATCACTACTAACTATGGCTACACCTTC.

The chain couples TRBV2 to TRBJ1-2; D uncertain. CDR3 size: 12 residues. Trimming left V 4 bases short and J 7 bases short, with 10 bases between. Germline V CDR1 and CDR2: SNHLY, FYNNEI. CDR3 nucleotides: TGTGCCAGCAGTGCTGGGGTCTTTGGCTACACCTTC. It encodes CASSAGVFGYTF. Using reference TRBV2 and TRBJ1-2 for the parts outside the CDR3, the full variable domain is EPEVTQTPSHQVTQMGQEVILRCVPISNHLYFYWYRQILGQKVEFLVSFYNNEISEKSEIFDDQFSVERPDGSNFTLKIRSTKLEDSAMYFCASSAGVFGYTFGSGTRLTVV.

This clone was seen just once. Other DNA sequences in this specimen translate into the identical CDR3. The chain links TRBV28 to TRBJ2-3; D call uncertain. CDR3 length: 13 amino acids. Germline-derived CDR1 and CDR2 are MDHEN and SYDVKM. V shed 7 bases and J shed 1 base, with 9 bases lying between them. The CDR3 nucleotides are TGTGCCAGCACCCTAGGAGGCACAGATACGCAGTATTTT. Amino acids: CASTLGGTDTQYF.

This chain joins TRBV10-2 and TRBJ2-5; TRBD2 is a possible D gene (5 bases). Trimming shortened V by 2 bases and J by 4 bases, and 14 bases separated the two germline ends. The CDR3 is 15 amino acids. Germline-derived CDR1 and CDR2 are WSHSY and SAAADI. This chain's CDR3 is CASSEGNRGGETQYF. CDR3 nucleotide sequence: TGCGCCAGCAGTGAGGGAAATCGGGGTGGAGAGACCCAGTACTTC.

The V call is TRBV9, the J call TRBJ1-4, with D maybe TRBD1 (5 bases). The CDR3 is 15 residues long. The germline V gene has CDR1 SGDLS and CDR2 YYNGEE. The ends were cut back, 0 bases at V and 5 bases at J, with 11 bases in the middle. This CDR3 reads CASSVGVGVNEKLFF. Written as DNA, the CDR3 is TGTGCCAGCAGCGTAGGTGTAGGGGTCAATGAAAAACTGTTTTTT.

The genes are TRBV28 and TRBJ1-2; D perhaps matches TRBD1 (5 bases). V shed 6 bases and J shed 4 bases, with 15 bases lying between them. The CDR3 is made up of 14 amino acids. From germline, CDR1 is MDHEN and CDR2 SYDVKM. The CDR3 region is CASRPGTLGYGYTF. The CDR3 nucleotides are TGTGCCAGCAGACCAGGGACCCTGGGCTATGGCTACACCTTC.

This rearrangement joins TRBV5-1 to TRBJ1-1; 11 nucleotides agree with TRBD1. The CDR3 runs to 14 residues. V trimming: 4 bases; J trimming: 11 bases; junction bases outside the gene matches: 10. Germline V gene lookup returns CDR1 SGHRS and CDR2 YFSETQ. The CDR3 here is CASSQDRGPLGAFF. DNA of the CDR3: TGCGCCAGCAGCCAGGACAGGGGGCCCCTTGGGGCTTTCTTT.

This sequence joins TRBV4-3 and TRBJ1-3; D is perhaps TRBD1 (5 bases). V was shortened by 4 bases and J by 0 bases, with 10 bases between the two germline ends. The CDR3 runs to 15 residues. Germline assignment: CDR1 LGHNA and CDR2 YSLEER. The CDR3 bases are TGCGCCAGCAGCCCAGGGCAGAGCTCTGGAAACACCATATATTTT. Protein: CASSPGQSSGNTIYF.

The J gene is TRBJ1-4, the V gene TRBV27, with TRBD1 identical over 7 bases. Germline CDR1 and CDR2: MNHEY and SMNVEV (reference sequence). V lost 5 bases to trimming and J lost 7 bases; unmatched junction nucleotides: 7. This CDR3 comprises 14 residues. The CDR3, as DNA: TGTGCCAGCAGTCGAACAGGGGCAAGTGAAAAACTGTTTTTT. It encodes CASSRTGASEKLFF.

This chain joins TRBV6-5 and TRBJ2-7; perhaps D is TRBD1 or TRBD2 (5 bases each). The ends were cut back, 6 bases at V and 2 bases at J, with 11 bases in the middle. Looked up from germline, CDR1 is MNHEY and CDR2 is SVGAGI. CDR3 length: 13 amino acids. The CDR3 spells CASSRDGAYEQYF. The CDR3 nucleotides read TGTGCCAGCAGCCGGGACGGAGCCTACGAGCAGTACTTC.

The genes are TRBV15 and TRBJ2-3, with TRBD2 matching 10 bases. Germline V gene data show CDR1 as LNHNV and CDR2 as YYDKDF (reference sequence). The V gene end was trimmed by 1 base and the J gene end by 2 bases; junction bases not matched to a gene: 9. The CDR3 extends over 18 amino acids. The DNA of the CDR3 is TGTGCCACCAGCAGAGCTACGACTAGCGGGTTACCCACAGATACGCAGTATTTT. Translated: CATSRATTSGLPTDTQYF.

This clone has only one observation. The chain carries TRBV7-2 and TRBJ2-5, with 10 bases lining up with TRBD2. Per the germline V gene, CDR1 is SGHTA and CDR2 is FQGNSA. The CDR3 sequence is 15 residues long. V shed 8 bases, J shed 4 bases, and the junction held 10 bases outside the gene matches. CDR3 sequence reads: CASRKAGGFSETQYF. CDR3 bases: TGTGCCAGCCGAAAAGCGGGAGGGTTTTCAGAGACCCAGTACTTC.

The CDR3 region has the DNA TGTGCCAGCAGCTTAGGGTCCTCTAATAGGGAGCAGTACTTC. Protein product: CASSLGSSNREQYF. The chain links TRBV7-9 to TRBJ2-7; no clear D. V was pared by 1 base and J by 7 bases, with 14 bases between. Germline V CDR1 and CDR2: SEHNR, FQNEAQ (reference sequence). The CDR3 is 14 amino acids.